This TCR beta chain was identified in a study of shared clonotypes between healthy human individuals. This clone appeared many times. Its antigen remains unknown. The V gene's germline CDR1 is SGDLS and CDR2 YYNGEE. V lost 0 bases, J lost 2 bases, and 10 bases lay in between. There are 15 residues in the CDR3. Findings and caveats of the study: Clonotype sharing across donors was expected to vary with sequencing depth.

Per the original data handling: Junction-only immunoSEQ sequences carried no quality scores, so filtering differed. Sequencing used immunoSEQ multiplex PCR; TCRdb keeps in-frame clones, though not all of them. V and J calls and clone size are those listed in that table; D and trimming were worked out from the DNA. Of some 1.5 million clones listed, roughly 98% were seen once; the top ten hold 0.4% to 0.45%. Specimen: naive CD4+ T cells sorted from blood. The subset was: CD45RA+ positively selected. This sequence joins TRBV9 and TRBJ2-3, with D perhaps matching TRBD1 (5 bases). This clonotype was obtained from a man aged 25 to 45 in good health. The CDR3 coding sequence is TGTGCCAGCAGCGTAGTTGGGGCCGCCACAGATACGCAGTATTTT. It yields the protein CASSVVGAATDTQYF.